Shown below are 15 T cell receptor beta chains from a single sample sequenced in a study of post-analysis software for immune sequencing data. Antigens for these TCRs are unknown. Unique molecular identifiers were built into the TCR beta cDNA libraries. TCRdb reprocessed the PCR reads with MiXCR, giving one entry per CDR3 protein. The sample shows 380,000 or so distinct CDR3 sequences, 30% to 45% of them seen only once. Broader study findings: TRBV segments more frequent in patients than in controls numbered five and included TRBV5-6, TRBV5-1 and TRBV20-1.

The sample taken for sequencing was blood. All receptors come from a girl aged 5-17 years with multiple sclerosis.

The chain has TRBV9 and TRBJ2-1, with 7 positions matching TRBD2. This CDR3 is 17 amino acids long. V shed 0 bases, J shed 8 bases, and the junction held 14 bases outside the gene matches. Germline V gene sequence: CDR1 SGDLS, CDR2 YYNGEE. CDR3 in DNA: TGTGCCAGCAGCGTAGCGGGAGATCGACTAGCTTTGGATGAGCAGTTCTTC. It specifies CASSVAGDRLALDEQFF.

The chain uses TRBV4-1 and TRBJ1-2; no clear D gene. The V and J ends lost 7 bases and 6 bases respectively, with 18 bases between them. From germline, CDR1 is MGHRA and CDR2 YSYEKL. The CDR3 is 14 amino acids. In DNA, the CDR3 is TGCGCCAGCAACCAGATTGGAGGGCGGCATGGCTACACCTTC. Amino acids: CASNQIGGRHGYTF.

The chain employs TRBV7-7 and TRBJ2-5; the D gene is possibly TRBD2 (6 bases). From germline, CDR1 is SSHAT and CDR2 FNYEAQ (reference sequence). This CDR3 comprises 13 residues. As DNA, the CDR3 is TGTACTAGCAGCCTCCCAGACGGAGAGACCCAGTACTTC. Encoded protein: CTSSLPDGETQYF.

This chain joins TRBV12-3 or TRBV12-4 and TRBJ2-1, with D maybe TRBD1 (5 bases). There are 15 residues in the CDR3. Trimming pared 4 bases from V and 1 base from J, leaving 11 bases between. The CDR3 reads CASSYDSVSYNEQFF. The DNA for the CDR3 is TGTGCCAGCAGTTACGACAGCGTATCCTACAATGAGCAGTTCTTC.

This chain uses TRBV7-9 with TRBJ2-5; tentative D call: TRBD1 (6 bases). V lost 7 bases to trimming and J lost 0 bases, with 9 bases between them. This CDR3 is 13 amino acids long. Per germline, CDR1 SEHNR and CDR2 FQNEAQ (reference sequence). CDR3 sequence: CASNWDNQETQYF. The CDR3 DNA reads as TGTGCCAGCAACTGGGACAACCAAGAGACCCAGTACTTC.

The genes are TRBV9 and TRBJ2-1; the D gene is possibly TRBD1 (6 bases). Germline loops: CDR1 SGDLS, CDR2 YYNGEE. The CDR3 has 16 amino acids. Trimming took off 0 bases at V and 0 bases at J, with 10 bases between the two ends. As DNA, the CDR3 is TGTGCCAGCAGCGTAGGGGTGGGGGCCTCCTACAATGAGCAGTTCTTC. Residues: CASSVGVGASYNEQFF.

In its sample, this clonotype was seen a few times. The CDR3 is CASSQRTSGALGETQYF. DNA for the CDR3: TGTGCCAGCAGTCAACGGACTAGCGGGGCCCTCGGGGAGACCCAGTACTTC. This chain uses TRBV12-3 or TRBV12-4 with TRBJ2-5; 12 bases map to TRBD2. J gave up 5 bases and V 5 bases, and 12 bases lay outside the gene matches. This CDR3 region has 17 residues.

The chain couples TRBV15 to TRBJ1-5; a weak D match, TRBD1 (6 bases). CDR1 is LNHNV, CDR2 YYDKDF, per germline (reference sequence). The V end was cut by 6 bases, the J end by 3 bases, with 12 bases between. This CDR3 is 14 amino acids long. The CDR3 bases are TGTGCCACCAGGCTGACAGGAAACAATCAGCCCCAGCATTTT. This translates into CATRLTGNNQPQHF.

This clonotype was counted a few times. The chain employs TRBV7-9 and TRBJ2-1; 13 positions agree with TRBD2. J was trimmed by 7 bases and V by 5 bases; bases with no gene match: 8. The CDR3 spans 16 residues. Germline V lookup: CDR1 SEHNR, CDR2 FQNEAQ (reference sequence). Here the CDR3 DNA reads TGTGCCAGCAGCCCCCTACTAGCGGGGGGGCGGAATGAGCAGTTCTTC. This translates into CASSPLLAGGRNEQFF. Full variable domain (outside the CDR3, taken from reference TRBV7-9 and TRBJ2-1): DTGVSQNPRHKITKRGQNVTFRCDPISEHNRLYWYRQTLGQGPEFLTYFQNEAQLEKSRLLSDRFSAERPKGSFSTLEIQRTEQGDSAMYLCASSPLLAGGRNEQFFGPGTRLTVL.

The chain uses TRBV19 and TRBJ2-1; TRBD1 matches at 8 bases. CDR3 length: 12 residues. Trimming removed 5 bases from V and 15 bases from J; junction bases left unmatched: 9. Germline-derived CDR1 and CDR2 are LNHDA and SQIVND (reference sequence). Here the CDR3 reads CASSDMDRAAFF. DNA for the CDR3: TGTGCCAGTAGTGATATGGACAGGGCGGCGTTCTTC. Full variable domain (outside the CDR3, taken from reference TRBV19 and TRBJ2-1): DGGITQSPKYLFRKEGQNVTLSCEQNLNHDAMYWYRQDPGQGLRLIYYSQIVNDFQKGDIAEGYSVSREKKESFPLTVTSAQKNPTAFYLCASSDMDRAAFFGPGTRLTVL.

The V call is TRBV29-1, the J call TRBJ2-1; TRBD2 might be the D (6 bases). This CDR3 has 12 amino acids. Germline CDR1 SQVTM, CDR2 ANQGSEA. Trimming removed 8 bases from V and 7 bases from J, with 15 bases in between. The CDR3 DNA reads TGCAGCTCTAGGAGGGGCAGAAATGAGCAGTTCTTC. Translated, it gives CSSRRGRNEQFF.

The rearrangement joins TRBV5-4 to TRBJ1-2; TRBD1 matches 8 bases. Germline V gene lookup returns CDR1 SGHNT and CDR2 YYREEE (reference sequence). With V trimmed by 2 bases and J by 4 bases, 10 bases remained unmatched. This CDR3 contains 16 residues. As DNA, the CDR3 is TGTGCCAGCAGCTTACCCCGGACAGGGCCATCCTATGGCTACACCTTC. The encoded protein is CASSLPRTGPSYGYTF.

The chain employs TRBV7-8 and TRBJ2-3; D remains ambiguous. The germline V gene encodes CDR1 SGHVS and CDR2 FQNEAQ. The V end lost 1 base, the J end lost 4 bases, and 9 bases lay between the germline ends. This CDR3 contains 14 residues. The CDR3 reads CASSLGVDADTQYF. CDR3 coding DNA: TGTGCCAGCAGCTTAGGGGTAGACGCAGATACGCAGTATTTT.

The chain has TRBV7-9 and TRBJ2-3; TRBD2 matches at 7 bases. The CDR3 runs to 14 residues. Germline V CDR1 and CDR2: SEHNR, FQNEAQ (reference sequence). V shed 6 bases, J shed 3 bases, and the junction held 6 bases outside the gene matches. CDR3 residues: CASSRGVVTDTQYF. As DNA, the CDR3 is TGTGCCAGCAGTCGGGGGGTGGTGACAGATACGCAGTATTTT.

This chain connects TRBV25-1 to TRBJ1-1; maybe TRBD1 (6 bases). This CDR3 is 13 amino acids long. Trimming pared 8 bases from V and 4 bases from J, leaving 14 bases between. Germline CDR1 MGHDK, CDR2 SYGVNS. CDR3 DNA sequence: TGTGCCAGCGACAACGGGGGGGCCACTGAAGCTTTCTTT. Translation gives CASDNGGATEAFF.